The 10 T cell receptor beta chains below come from one sample, sequenced in a study of cytomegalovirus exposure and HLA in healthy donors (dated by TCRdb to the late 2010s). The protocol used for the library was the immunoSEQ multiplex PCR assay. The multiplex PCR relied on a mix of 60 forward primers for TCR Vbeta segments and 13 reverse primers for TCR Jbeta segments. TCRdb provides this immuneACCESS table in a form limited to in-frame rearrangements. Some clones are lacking; in checked studies, under half of them reflect an unresolved V gene, and why the rest are absent is not known. The sample has 150,000 to 200,000 clones on record, 65% to 80% of them singletons. The top ten constitute 1.1% of the sample. Material: PBMCs. The receptors come from a woman aged 40 to 55 in good health and CMV-seronegative.

This chain links TRBV14 with TRBJ1-6, with a possible D match to TRBD1 (5 bases). The V gene lost 2 bases and the J gene lost 7 bases, with 12 bases spanning the gap. Germline V gene data show CDR1 as SGHDN and CDR2 as FVKESK. The CDR3 consists of 15 residues. The CDR3, as DNA: TGTGCCAGCAGCCAAACGTCAGGGAAGAATTCACCCCTCCACTTT. Protein: CASSQTSGKNSPLHF.

This chain links TRBV2 with TRBJ2-1; 16 bases agree with TRBD2. The CDR3 is 14 amino acids. With 8 bases clipped from V and 10 bases from J, the junction kept 5 bases outside the gene matches. Germline assignment: CDR1 SNHLY and CDR2 FYNNEI. The CDR3 coding sequence is TGTGCCAGCTCCGGGACTAGCGGGAGGGCGGAGCAGTTCTTC. Its translation: CASSGTSGRAEQFF.

The V gene is TRBV2, the J gene TRBJ2-1; 12 nucleotides align to TRBD2. Looked up from germline, CDR1 is SNHLY and CDR2 is FYNNEI. The junction had 18 bases not matched to a gene; V was cut back by 9 bases and J by 15 bases. This CDR3 region has 15 residues. In DNA, the CDR3 is TGTGCCAGTGGCTGGGCTAGCGGGAGGGTACCCTTGTCGTTCTTC. Its protein product is CASGWASGRVPLSFF.

This sequence joins TRBV7-9 and TRBJ2-2, with 7 bases lining up with TRBD2. This CDR3 is 13 amino acids long. In germline, CDR1 is SEHNR, CDR2 FQNEAQ (reference sequence). With V trimmed by 3 bases and J by 5 bases, 0 bases remained unmatched. CDR3 DNA sequence: TGTGCCAGCAGCTTGCGGGGGACCGGGGAGCTGTTTTTT. Protein product: CASSLRGTGELFF.

CDR3: CASTATLGSQETQYF. Here the CDR3 DNA reads TGTGCCAGCACCGCTACCCTCGGGAGCCAAGAGACCCAGTACTTC. The J gene is TRBJ2-5, the V gene TRBV28, with TRBD2 as a possible D gene (6 bases). With 7 bases removed from V and 1 base from J, the gap between germline ends came to 16 bases. The CDR3 is 15 residues long. The germline gives CDR1 MDHEN, CDR2 SYDVKM.

This clone was observed once. The J gene is TRBJ2-7, the V gene TRBV18; tentatively, D is TRBD2 (5 bases). This CDR3 is 14 amino acids long. Deletions cut 2 bases from V and 4 bases from J, with 12 bases between. Looked up from germline, CDR1 is KGHSH and CDR2 is LQKENI. The CDR3 bases are TGTGCCAGCTCACCATATCCTGGGGAGTACGAGCAGTACTTC. Its translation is CASSPYPGEYEQYF. Variable domain in full (rest from reference TRBV18 and TRBJ2-7): NAGVMQNPRHLVRRRGQEARLRCSPMKGHSHVYWYRQLPEEGLKFMVYLQKENIIDESGMPKERFSAEFPKEGPSILRIQQVVRGDSAAYFCASSPYPGEYEQYFGPGTRLTVT.

The chain employs TRBV6-5 and TRBJ1-1; possibly TRBD1 for D (6 bases). Germline CDR1 MNHEY, CDR2 SVGAGI. V was cut by 7 bases and J by 6 bases, with 12 bases left in between. The CDR3 consists of 12 residues. This chain's CDR3 is CASMGATSEAFF. The CDR3 nucleotides are TGTGCCAGCATGGGGGCTACATCTGAAGCTTTCTTT.

The rearrangement joins TRBV5-4 to TRBJ2-3; D remains unclear. V was shortened by 4 bases and J by 0 bases, with 12 bases between the two germline ends. The CDR3 is 15 residues long. The germline V gene has CDR1 SGHNT and CDR2 YYREEE (reference sequence). In DNA, the CDR3 is TGTGCCAGCAGCCCCTCGGTCGCTAGCACAGATACGCAGTATTTT. This sequence encodes CASSPSVASTDTQYF. The full variable domain, its missing parts supplied by reference TRBV5-4 and TRBJ2-3, is ETGVTQSPTHLIKTRGQQVTLRCSSQSGHNTVSWYQQALGQGPQFIFQYYREEENGRGNFPPRFSGLQFPNYSSELNVNALELDDSALYLCASSPSVASTDTQYFGPGTRLTVL.

The genes are TRBV19 and TRBJ1-1; maybe TRBD1 (6 bases). The CDR3 contains 15 residues. Germline V gene sequence: CDR1 LNHDA, CDR2 SQIVND (reference sequence). V dropped 3 bases and J dropped 6 bases, with 17 bases sitting between them. CDR3 protein: CASSIPGRGSAEAFF. The DNA for the CDR3 is TGTGCCAGTAGTATTCCCGGCAGGGGATCGGCTGAAGCTTTCTTT.

This clone was detected a few times. This sequence joins TRBV25-1 and TRBJ2-1, with 10 bases fitting TRBD2. Losses at the gene ends were 5 bases for V and 6 bases for J; bases not matched to a gene: 13. The CDR3 totals 17 residues. The germline gives CDR1 MGHDK, CDR2 SYGVNS. The chain's CDR3 is CASSPGPLAGVPNEQFF. CDR3 sequence (DNA): TGTGCCAGCAGTCCAGGCCCCCTAGCGGGAGTCCCCAATGAGCAGTTCTTC.